Here is one T cell receptor (beta chain) with its context. These data originate in a study of blood T cell repertoires in COVID-19. Study-level information: COVID-19 samples, acute and convalescent, were from the United States, Italy and Spain.

The CDR3 sequence is 12 residues long. CDR1 and CDR2 from the germline V gene are SGHTA and FQGNSA. V trimming: 5 bases; J trimming: 3 bases; junction bases outside the gene matches: 1. In the original analysis: Reference gene primer amplification gave nucleated cell count estimates. Sequenced by immunoSEQ multiplex PCR; TCRdb stores in-frame clones only, minus some. Clone size and V and J calls were adopted from that table, with D and trimming inferred from the DNA. The sample records about 140,000 clones, more than 75% being singletons. This receptor was obtained from a man older than 75 with acute or convalescent COVID-19. The sample consisted of peripheral blood. V is TRBV7-2 and J is TRBJ2-7; 7 bases map to TRBD2. CDR3 DNA: TGTGCCAGCAGCGGGGACTACTACGAGCAGTACTTC. Translating it yields CASSGDYYEQYF.